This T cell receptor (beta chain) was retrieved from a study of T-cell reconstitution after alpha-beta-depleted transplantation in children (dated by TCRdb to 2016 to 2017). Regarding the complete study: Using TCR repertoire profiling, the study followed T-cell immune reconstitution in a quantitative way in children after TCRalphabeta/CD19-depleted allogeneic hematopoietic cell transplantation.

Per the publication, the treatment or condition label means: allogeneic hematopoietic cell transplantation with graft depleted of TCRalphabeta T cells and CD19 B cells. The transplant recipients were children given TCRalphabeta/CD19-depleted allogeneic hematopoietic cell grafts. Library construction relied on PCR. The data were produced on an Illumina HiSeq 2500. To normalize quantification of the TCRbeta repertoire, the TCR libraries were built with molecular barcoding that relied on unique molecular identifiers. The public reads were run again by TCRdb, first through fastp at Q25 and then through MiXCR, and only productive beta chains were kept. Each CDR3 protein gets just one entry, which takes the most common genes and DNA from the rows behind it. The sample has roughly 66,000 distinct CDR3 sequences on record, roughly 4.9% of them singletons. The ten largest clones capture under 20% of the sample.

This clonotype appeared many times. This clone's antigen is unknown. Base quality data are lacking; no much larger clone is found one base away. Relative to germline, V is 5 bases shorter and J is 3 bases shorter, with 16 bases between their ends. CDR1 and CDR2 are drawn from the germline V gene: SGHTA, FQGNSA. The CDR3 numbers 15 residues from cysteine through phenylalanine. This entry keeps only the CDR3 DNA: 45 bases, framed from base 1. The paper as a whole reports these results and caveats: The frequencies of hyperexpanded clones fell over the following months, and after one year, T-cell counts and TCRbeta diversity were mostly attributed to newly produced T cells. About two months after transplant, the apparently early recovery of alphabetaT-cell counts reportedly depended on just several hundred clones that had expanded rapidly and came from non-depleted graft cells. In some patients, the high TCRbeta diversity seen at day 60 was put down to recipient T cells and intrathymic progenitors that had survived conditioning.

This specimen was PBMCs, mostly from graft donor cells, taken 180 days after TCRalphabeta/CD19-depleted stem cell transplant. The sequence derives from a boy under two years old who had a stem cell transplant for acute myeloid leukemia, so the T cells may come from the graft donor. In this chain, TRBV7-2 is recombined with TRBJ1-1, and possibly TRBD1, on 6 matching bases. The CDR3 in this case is CASSTHGGQDTEAFF. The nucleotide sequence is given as TGTGCCAGCAGCACCCACGGGGGCCAGGACACTGAAGCTTTCTTT.